This entry concerns a single TCR beta chain. This receptor's antigen is unknown. Qualities for individual bases were not recorded, and no much larger clone is one base off. In the germline V gene, CDR1 corresponds to SGHDT and CDR2 to YYEEEE. V is pruned by 6 bases and J by 6 bases, leaving 15 bases of the junction without a gene match. The CDR3 covers 16 residues, taking in both the cysteine and the phenylalanine. Only CDR3 DNA is held: 48 bases, read in frame from base 1. This sample was taken from a study of cytomegalovirus exposure and HLA in healthy donors (dated by TCRdb to the late 2010s). Regarding the complete study: The 670 or so repertoires of the first cohort and the roughly 120 validation repertoires were produced on the same platform, according to a later analysis. The aim of the study was to test whether cataloging public T cell receptors could identify signatures of past pathogen exposure. Besides the first cohort of 666 subjects, a separate validation cohort made up of around 120 different subjects was used. High-throughput TCR immunosequencing, statistical association of individual TCRs with disease status, and machine learning were combined to predict cytomegalovirus infection status.

Here is what the overall study found, with its caveats: In a later analysis, TCRs clustered in the first cohort were found to also tend to co-occur in the approximately 110 validation repertoires, with 94% of cluster scores above 0. A total of 150 to 200 TCR beta chains were listed by the study as associated with cytomegalovirus. It was suggested by the authors that the approach could potentially be generalized to other disease states and immunological phenotypes. In both the original and validation cohorts, the classifier was reported to diagnose cytomegalovirus status with high specificity and sensitivity. In vitro tests confirmed that a few of the cytomegalovirus-associated TCR beta chains recognize cytomegalovirus antigens. Across donors, most TCR sequences were observed very rarely, whereas some public TCRs were present in many individuals. The validation cohort had no HLA typing available for a later analysis, so co-occurrence within that cohort was assessed over all 120 or so repertoires.

Donors formed part of the validation cohort, which comprised 120 subjects and was distinct from the first cohort of over 500 subjects. Receptors were amplified or captured by the immunoSEQ multiplex PCR assay. Concerning the study's data processing: To diagnose cytomegalovirus status from the catalog of TCR beta chain sequences, a statistical classification framework was built. TCRdb retrieved this table from immuneACCESS and kept in-frame rearrangements only. Not all clones are present; in checked studies, unresolved V genes account for under half, and no reason is known for the remainder. V and J calls and clone size are those listed in that table; D and trimming were worked out from the DNA. In this sample the table shows 100,000 to 120,000 clones, about nine tenths of which occur a single time. The ten top clones hold 1.5% to 2% of the sample.

The chain is made from TRBV5-6 and TRBJ2-3, and 8 bases in between align with TRBD2. Sequencing used PBMCs. This sequence originates from a woman under 30 in good health and CMV-seronegative. The nucleotide sequence reads as follows: TGTGCCAGCAACCCGGCCCAGCGGGGGCTCGCGGATACGCAGTATTTT. It encodes CASNPAQRGLADTQYF. Supplemented by the reference TRBV5-6 and TRBJ2-3 proteins around the CDR3, the complete variable domain is DAGVTQSPTHLIKTRGQQVTLRCSPKSGHDTVSWYQQALGQGPQFIFQYYEEEERQRGNFPDRFSGHQFPNYSSELNVNALLLGDSALYLCASNPAQRGLADTQYFGPGTRLTVL.